The 20 T cell receptor beta chains listed next were all sequenced from one sample in a study of Graves' ophthalmopathy and Graves' hyperthyroidism. The authors amplified TCR beta CDR3 regions, and they did so from RNA transcripts for repertoire sequencing. HTBI primers served in a first-round RT-PCR, which a second-round multiplex PCR followed. One entry per CDR3 protein results from TCRdb running MiXCR on the multiplex PCR reads. In the table there are hundreds of thousands of distinct CDR3 sequences, approximately 15% of which are singletons. The sequencing sample was made of peripheral blood. These receptors all stem from a woman under 30 with stable Graves' hyperthyroidism.

This clonotype was counted at least ten times. J is TRBJ1-2 and V is TRBV7-8; maybe TRBD1 (6 bases). V was clipped by 2 bases and J by 7 bases, with 17 bases between them. The CDR3 sequence is 15 residues long. The germline CDR1 and CDR2 sequences are SGHVS and FQNEAQ. The CDR3 here is CASSLKAGGGFGYTF. Here the CDR3 DNA reads TGTGCCAGCAGCTTAAAAGCGGGGGGCGGGTTTGGCTACACCTTC.

The rearrangement links TRBV4-1 to TRBJ2-2; a possible D gene is TRBD1 (6 bases). Looked up from germline, CDR1 is MGHRA and CDR2 is YSYEKL. V lost 0 bases and J lost 6, with 14 bases in between. The CDR3 has 16 residues. The CDR3 reads CASSQEHKGDPGELFF. The CDR3 region has the DNA TGCGCCAGCAGCCAAGAACATAAGGGGGACCCCGGGGAGCTGTTTTTT.

Only a few counts were recorded for this clonotype. The chain recombines TRBV19 with TRBJ1-1; D might be TRBD1 (6 bases). The CDR3 spans 15 residues. The germline V gene has CDR1 LNHDA and CDR2 SQIVND (reference sequence). V shed 7 bases and J shed 0 bases, with 15 bases lying between them. The CDR3 region is CASMRGGRVNTEAFF. As DNA, the CDR3 is TGTGCCAGTATGAGGGGGGGCAGGGTGAACACTGAAGCTTTCTTT.

This clonotype was seen many times. V usage is TRBV7-9 and J usage is TRBJ1-2; the D gene is possibly TRBD1 (6 bases). This CDR3 spans 15 amino acids. V shed 2 bases and J shed 3 bases, with 13 bases lying between them. CDR1 and CDR2 (germline): SEHNR, FQNEAQ (reference sequence). The CDR3 spells CASSLNPPGDYGYTF. CDR3 DNA sequence: TGTGCCAGCAGCTTAAATCCCCCAGGGGACTATGGCTACACCTTC.

This sequence joins TRBV20-1 and TRBJ2-7, with no clear D. Germline CDR1 is DFQATT and CDR2 is SNEGSKA (reference sequence). This CDR3 is built from 11 residues. With 4 bases removed from V and 6 bases from J, the gap between germline ends came to 10 bases. The CDR3 spells CSATIHGEQYF. Here the CDR3 DNA reads TGCAGTGCTACGATACACGGCGAGCAGTACTTC.

This clonotype was detected many times. This rearrangement joins TRBV15 to TRBJ2-7, with D perhaps matching TRBD1 (7 bases). The V gene's germline CDR1 is LNHNV and CDR2 YYDKDF (reference sequence). Trimming removed 6 bases from V and 3 bases from J, with 21 bases in between. The CDR3 is 16 amino acids. DNA for the CDR3: TGTGCCACCAGTAAGAGGTCGGGTCAGGGGGGCTACGAGCAGTACTTC. Protein product: CATSKRSGQGGYEQYF. The variable domain in full, with the rest retrieved from reference TRBV15 and TRBJ2-7, is DAMVIQNPRYQVTQFGKPVTLSCSQTLNHNVMYWYQQKSSQAPKLLFHYYDKDFNNEADTPDNFQSRRPNTSFCFLDIRSPGLGDTAMYLCATSKRSGQGGYEQYFGPGTRLTVT.

This clonotype showed up many times. The chain links TRBV6-5 to TRBJ2-5; maybe TRBD1 (6 bases). The CDR3 spans 17 residues. The ends were cut back, 6 bases at V and 5 bases at J, with 25 bases in the middle. Germline loops: CDR1 MNHEY, CDR2 SVGAGI. CDR3 amino acids: CASSYSTGNPRVETQYF. CDR3 sequence (DNA): TGTGCCAGCAGCTATTCTACAGGGAACCCCAGGGTGGAGACCCAGTACTTC.

In its sample, this clonotype was seen a few times. V is TRBV10-2 and J is TRBJ2-5; D assignment may be TRBD1 or TRBD2 (6 bases each). Trimming pared 4 bases from V and 1 base from J, leaving 16 bases between. The length of the CDR3 is 16 residues. Germline V gene lookup returns CDR1 WSHSY and CDR2 SAAADI. In DNA, the CDR3 is TGCGCCAGCAGTGGTCCTAGGGGGGACCGCCAAGAGACCCAGTACTTC. It is translated as CASSGPRGDRQETQYF.

Many counts were recorded for this clonotype. The genes are TRBV20-1 and TRBJ1-3; D possibly corresponds to TRBD1 (6 bases). The CDR3 consists of 15 residues. Trimming removed 5 bases at V and 0 bases at J, with 14 bases between. Germline CDR1 reads DFQATT; CDR2 reads SNEGSKA (reference sequence). CDR3 DNA: TGCAGTGCTGGATTGGGGGGCAACTCTGGAAACACCATATATTTT. It translates to CSAGLGGNSGNTIYF.

This clonotype was observed a few times. The chain combines TRBV18 with TRBJ2-5, with no clear D. Germline CDR1 and CDR2: KGHSH and LQKENI. V was clipped by 1 base and J by 5 bases, with 14 bases between them. CDR3 size: 15 residues. The CDR3 sequence is CASSPRIGPGETQYF. Here the CDR3 DNA reads TGTGCCAGCTCACCACGGATCGGTCCCGGGGAGACCCAGTACTTC.

The chain couples TRBV6-2 or TRBV6-3 to TRBJ1-2; 11 nucleotides agree with TRBD1. The CDR3 runs 15 residues. V was clipped by 5 bases and J by 4 bases; unmatched bases: 6. From germline, CDR1 is MNHEY and CDR2 SVGEGT. CDR3 sequence (DNA): TGTGCCAGCAGTCCCGGGACAGGGGGAGGCTATGGCTACACCTTC. Encoded protein: CASSPGTGGGYGYTF.

This chain links TRBV20-1 with TRBJ1-2, with D perhaps matching TRBD1 (6 bases). CDR3 length equals 14 residues. The germline V gene has CDR1 DFQATT and CDR2 SNEGSKA (reference sequence). Trimming took 0 bases from V and 5 from J, leaving 13 bases between them. In DNA form, the CDR3 reads TGCAGTGCTAGAGAGTCCGCAGGGGTTTATGGCTACACCTTC. Its translation: CSARESAGVYGYTF.

This clonotype was recorded a few times. The V gene is TRBV19, the J gene TRBJ1-1; unclear D gene. Germline V gene data show CDR1 as LNHDA and CDR2 as SQIVND (reference sequence). The CDR3 is 15 amino acids. V lost 3 bases to trimming and J lost 0 bases, with 11 bases between them. The CDR3 loop is CASSMLQLMNTEAFF. In DNA, the CDR3 is TGTGCCAGTAGTATGCTCCAGCTCATGAACACTGAAGCTTTCTTT.

This clonotype has a count of ten or more. The chain carries TRBV6-1 and TRBJ2-7; TRBD1 matches at 10 bases. Germline V gives CDR1 MNHNS, CDR2 SASEGT. V lost 4 bases to trimming and J lost 0 bases; unmatched junction nucleotides: 6. The CDR3 is 16 amino acids. The DNA of the CDR3 is TGTGCCAGCAGTGCCGGGACAGGGGATAGCTCCTACGAGCAGTACTTC. It encodes CASSAGTGDSSYEQYF.

This chain joins TRBV11-2 and TRBJ2-7; D is unresolved. V was cut by 0 bases and J by 3 bases, with 18 bases left in between. CDR1 and CDR2 from the germline V gene are SGHAT and FQNNGV. The CDR3 extends over 17 amino acids. CDR3 bases: TGTGCCAGCAGCTTAGACCCCCCCGCGGAGACCATCTACGAGCAGTACTTC. As protein: CASSLDPPAETIYEQYF.

This clonotype showed up many times. The V and J genes are TRBV20-1 and TRBJ1-2, with D unclear. V was clipped by 3 bases and J by 3 bases, with 11 bases between them. Germline V CDR1 and CDR2: DFQATT, SNEGSKA (reference sequence). This CDR3 has 13 residues. The CDR3 sequence: CSASGRTHYGYTF. CDR3 sequence (DNA): TGCAGTGCTAGTGGTAGGACCCACTATGGCTACACCTTC.

This clonotype was recorded many times. This chain links TRBV6-1 with TRBJ2-7; a possible D gene is TRBD2 (6 bases). With 4 bases removed from V and 2 bases from J, the gap between germline ends came to 12 bases. Germline CDR1 reads MNHNS; CDR2 reads SASEGT. This CDR3 is 14 amino acids long. The CDR3 sequence is CASSGGILAYEQYF. CDR3 nucleotide sequence: TGTGCCAGCAGTGGCGGGATTTTAGCCTACGAGCAGTACTTC.

This clonotype came up many times. The J gene is TRBJ1-2, the V gene TRBV2; maybe TRBD1 (6 bases). CDR1 is SNHLY, CDR2 FYNNEI, per germline. V was trimmed by 7 bases and J by 5 bases, leaving 11 bases between them. The CDR3 totals 12 residues. CDR3 amino acids: CASNLQGYGYTF. The CDR3 DNA reads TGTGCCAGCAATCTACAGGGTTATGGCTACACCTTC.

This clonotype has ten or more counts. V usage is TRBV11-2 and J usage is TRBJ1-1; 9 positions match TRBD1. This CDR3 is 16 amino acids long. The germline gives CDR1 SGHAT, CDR2 FQNNGV. The trim removed 5 bases at V and 5 bases at J, leaving 12 bases unmatched. This chain's CDR3 is CASSRTGTGSATEAFF. Written as DNA, the CDR3 is TGTGCCAGCAGCCGAACCGGGACAGGGTCGGCGACTGAAGCTTTCTTT.

The J gene is TRBJ2-2, the V gene TRBV25-1; D call uncertain. V was trimmed by 6 bases and J by 4 bases, leaving 9 bases between them. The CDR3 contains 13 residues. The germline CDR1 and CDR2 sequences are MGHDK and SYGVNS. The CDR3 DNA reads TGTGCCAGCAGAGGGTTAGGCACCGGGGAGCTGTTTTTT. It is translated as CASRGLGTGELFF.